Here is one T cell receptor beta chain with its context. This entry comes from a study of T cells in women clearing cervical HPV infection. TCRdb keeps only in-frame clones here, not all; method: immunoSEQ multiplex PCR. The sample holds 20,000 to 25,000 clones. Sequencing was performed on blood buffy coat. This TCR was recovered from a woman aged 18-70 years with a cervical HPV16 infection that either progressed to CIN3+ or cleared (not recorded which).

CDR3 sequence: CASSQDAGSGYEQYF. CDR3 DNA, as far as it was read: TGCGCCAGCAGCCAAGATGCTGGTAGCGGCTACGAG. This rearrangement joins TRBV4-1 to TRBJ2-7; D perhaps matches TRBD2 (6 bases). The CDR3 is cut off 3 residues early in the read; its end comes from the germline J gene. V dropped 0 bases and J dropped 3 bases, with 12 bases sitting between them. Looked up from germline, CDR1 is MGHRA and CDR2 is YSYEKL. The CDR3 loop spans 15 amino acids.